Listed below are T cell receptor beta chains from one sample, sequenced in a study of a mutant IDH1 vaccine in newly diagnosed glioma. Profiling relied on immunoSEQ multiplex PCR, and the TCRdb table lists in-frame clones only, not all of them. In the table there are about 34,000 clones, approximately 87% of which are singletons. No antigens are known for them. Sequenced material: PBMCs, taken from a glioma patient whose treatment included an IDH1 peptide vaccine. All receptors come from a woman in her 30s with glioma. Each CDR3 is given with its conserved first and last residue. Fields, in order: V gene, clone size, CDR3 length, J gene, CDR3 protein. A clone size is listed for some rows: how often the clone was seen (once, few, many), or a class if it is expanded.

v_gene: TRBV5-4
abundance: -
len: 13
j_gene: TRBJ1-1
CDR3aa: CASSLGEETEAFF

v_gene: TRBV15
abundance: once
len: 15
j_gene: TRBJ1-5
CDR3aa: CATSRGLTADQPQHF

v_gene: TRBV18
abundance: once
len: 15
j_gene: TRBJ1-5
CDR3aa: CASSPNKGTNQPQHF

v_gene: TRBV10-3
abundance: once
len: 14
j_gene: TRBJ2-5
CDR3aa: CAISDIPGRETQYF

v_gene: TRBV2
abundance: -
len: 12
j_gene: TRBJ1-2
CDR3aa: CASSEGYRSYTF

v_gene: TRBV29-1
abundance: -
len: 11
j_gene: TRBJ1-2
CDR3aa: CSVELNYGYTF

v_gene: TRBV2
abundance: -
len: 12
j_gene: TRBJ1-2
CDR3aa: CASEGGNNGYTF

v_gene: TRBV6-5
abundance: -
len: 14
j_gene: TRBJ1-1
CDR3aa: CASSYRLGGREAFF

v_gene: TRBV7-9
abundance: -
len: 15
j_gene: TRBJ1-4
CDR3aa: CASSPGTGENEKLFF

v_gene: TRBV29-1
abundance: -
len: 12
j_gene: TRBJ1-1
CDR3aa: CSVPDRAAEAFF

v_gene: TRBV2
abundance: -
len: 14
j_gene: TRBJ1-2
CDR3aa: CASSDGDNSDGYTF

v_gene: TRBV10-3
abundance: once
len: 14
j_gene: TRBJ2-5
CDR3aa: CAIKLSGGVETQYF

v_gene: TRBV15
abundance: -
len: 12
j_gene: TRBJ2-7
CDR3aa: CATSRAGNEQYF

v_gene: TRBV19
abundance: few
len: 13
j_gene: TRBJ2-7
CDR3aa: CASSLGLGYEQYF

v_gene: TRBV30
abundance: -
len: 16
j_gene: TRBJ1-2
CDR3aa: CAWSSPRDRGQYGYTF

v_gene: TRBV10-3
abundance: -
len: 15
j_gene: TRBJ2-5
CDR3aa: CAISEGLARRETQYF

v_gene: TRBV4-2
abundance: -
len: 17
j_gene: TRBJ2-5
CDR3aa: CASSTGGRGGRVETQYF

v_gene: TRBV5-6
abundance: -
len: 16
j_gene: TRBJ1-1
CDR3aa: CASSSLDRTLAYGAFF